Listed below are T cell receptor beta chains from one sample, sequenced in a study of blood T cell repertoires in COVID-19. The repertoire was sequenced with immunoSEQ multiplex PCR; TCRdb's copy has only in-frame clones and lacks some. Among roughly 86,000 clones listed, 80% to 85% were seen once. What was sequenced was peripheral blood. The receptors were sampled from a man aged 60 to 69 with acute or convalescent COVID-19. The CDR3 runs from the conserved cysteine through the conserved F or W. A D gene is named only where the DNA matches it firmly. Some rows mark clone size as missing; the rest say once, few, many or name a class of expanded clone.

J,V,D,size,DNA,CDR3
TRBJ2-5,TRBV5-1,TRBD1,.,TGCGCCAGCAGCTTGGGGGTGACAGGGGAGGAGACCCAGTACTTC,CASSLGVTGEETQYF
TRBJ1-4,TRBV2,TRBD1,.,TGTGCCAGCAGGCGGGGACAGACGAATGAAAAACTGTTTTTT,CASRRGQTNEKLFF
TRBJ1-1,TRBV7-3,.,.,TGTGCCAGCAGCTCACAGGGCCGGACTGAAGCTTTCTTT,CASSSQGRTEAFF
TRBJ1-4,TRBV18,.,.,TGTGCCAGCTCACCACTCGGCCAGGGGAGTGAAAAACTGTTTTTT,CASSPLGQGSEKLFF
TRBJ1-5,TRBV5-6,.,.,TGTGCCAGCAGCTTTAGGGGGACCTATAGCAATCAGCCCCAGCATTTT,CASSFRGTYSNQPQHF
TRBJ1-1,TRBV10-1,TRBD1,.,TGCGCCAGCAATGGGCCCTCGTCAGGGGGCGCGAACACTGAAGCTTTCTTT,CASNGPSSGGANTEAFF
TRBJ1-2,TRBV5-6,TRBD1,.,TGTGCCAGCAGCCGGAGACAGGGTGAGATCGTAAGGAACTATGGCTACACCTTC,CASSRRQGEIVRNYGYTF
TRBJ1-5,TRBV18,.,.,TGTGCCAGCTCACCAAAACAGCTTCGCAATCAGCCCCAGCATTTT,CASSPKQLRNQPQHF
TRBJ1-2,TRBV7-2,.,once,TGTGCCAGCAGCTTTACCGAGAACTATGGCTACACCTTC,CASSFTENYGYTF
TRBJ1-2,TRBV27,TRBD1,.,TGTGCCAGCAGTTTCTCCGGGACAGGTCCTGGCTACACCTTC,CASSFSGTGPGYTF
TRBJ1-2,TRBV6-5,.,.,TGTGCCAGCAGGCCCGCACAGTTATATGGCTACACCTTC,CASRPAQLYGYTF
TRBJ2-1,TRBV24-1,TRBD1,.,TGTGCCACCAGTGCTGTGGACAGGGGGACCTACAATGAGCAGTTCTTC,CATSAVDRGTYNEQFF
TRBJ2-3,TRBV7-2,TRBD2,.,TGTGCCAGCAGCCCACTAGCGGGCTCAGATACGCAGTATTTT,CASSPLAGSDTQYF
TRBJ2-2,TRBV9,TRBD2,.,TGTGCCAGCAGCCCAAGGACTAGCGTTAACACCGGGGAGCTGTTTTTT,CASSPRTSVNTGELFF
TRBJ1-1,TRBV29-1,TRBD1,.,TGCAGCGTTTTGACAGGGATGAAGACTGAAGCTTTCTTT,CSVLTGMKTEAFF
TRBJ1-2,TRBV5-6,TRBD1,.,TGTGCCAGCAGCGTTGGACAGGGCCATGGCTACACCTTC,CASSVGQGHGYTF
TRBJ1-2,TRBV6-5,.,.,TGTGCCAGCCACTCAGGGCAAACGGACGGAGCCTTC,CASHSGQTDGAF
TRBJ2-1,TRBV7-2,TRBD2,few,TGTGCCAGCAGCCCGGGACTAGCGGGGGTGAATGAGCAGTTCTTC,CASSPGLAGVNEQFF
TRBJ2-5,TRBV6-5,TRBD2,.,TGTGCCAGCAGTTACCGGGACTACTACCAAGAGACCCAGTACTTC,CASSYRDYYQETQYF
TRBJ1-2,TRBV5-1,.,.,TGCGCCAGCAGCTTGGGGGGGCCCCGCTCGAGCTACACCTTC,CASSLGGPRSSYTF
TRBJ1-5,TRBV27,.,.,TGTGCCACAGCACCTCGGGGGGGACAGCCCCAGCATTTT,CATAPRGGQPQHF
TRBJ2-3,TRBV14,.,.,TGTGCCAGCAGCCAAGAGGGCGGCACAGATACGCAGTATTTT,CASSQEGGTDTQYF
TRBJ1-2,TRBV12-3/TRBV12-4,.,.,TGTGCCAGCAGTTTCGAGGGCAGGAATGGCTACACCTTC,CASSFEGRNGYTF
TRBJ1-2,TRBV5-1,.,.,TGCGCCAGCAGCTTAACCCCCGGGACGGGAGACTATGGCTACACCTTC,CASSLTPGTGDYGYTF
TRBJ2-7,TRBV5-1,.,.,TGCGCCAGCAGCTTGGCGGCAGGGGAGTACGAGCAGTACTTC,CASSLAAGEYEQYF